This T cell receptor beta chain appears in the sequencing data of a study of blood T cell repertoires in COVID-19. Libraries were prepared by immunoSEQ multiplex PCR; TCRdb keeps only in-frame clonotypes and omits some of them. The repertoire holds over 55,000 clones, with 75% to 90% as singletons. The sequence derives from a man aged 50-60 years with active COVID-19. Specimen: peripheral blood.

Here the CDR3 reads CSVGGVYEQYF. In nucleotides, the CDR3 is TGCAGTGTGGGGGGGGTGTACGAGCAGTACTTC. V is TRBV20-1 and J is TRBJ2-7; 7 positions match TRBD2. The CDR3 extends over 11 amino acids. CDR1 is DFQATT and CDR2 is SNEGSKA in the germline V gene (reference sequence). With V trimmed by 7 bases and J by 4 bases, 4 bases remained unmatched.